Presented here are 26 T cell receptor beta chains from one specimen sequenced in a study of CD8 T cells in Susac syndrome. 0.5 to 1 ug RNA was reverse transcribed with random hexamers. One entry per CDR3 protein, called by TCRdb with MiXCR from the immunoSEQ multiplex PCR reads. Seen here are roughly 200,000 distinct CDR3 sequences, less than 95% observed once, and the top ten hold around 0.11%. The sequenced sample consisted of CD4+ T cells from PBMCs. These receptor sequences come from a human donor in good health.

The V call is TRBV27, the J call TRBJ2-7; 12 bases fit TRBD2. Looked up from germline, CDR1 is MNHEY and CDR2 is SMNVEV (reference sequence). Trimming removed 9 bases from V and 6 bases from J; junction bases left unmatched: 9. CDR3 length: 14 residues. The CDR3 region has the DNA TGTGCCAGGCTTACTAGCGGGGGGCAGAGCGAGCAGTACTTC. Its protein product is CARLTSGGQSEQYF.

The CDR3 loop is CASSPRLARYNEQFF. In nucleotides, the CDR3 is TGTGCCAGCAGTCCGCGACTAGCGAGATACAATGAGCAGTTCTTC. The rearrangement joins TRBV12-3 or TRBV12-4 to TRBJ2-1, with 8 positions matching TRBD2. The CDR3 is 15 amino acids. J gave up 4 bases and V 5 bases, and 7 bases lay outside the gene matches.

The genes are TRBV5-6 and TRBJ2-2; 10 positions match TRBD1. Trimming at V came to 3 bases and at J to 4 bases, leaving 6 bases not matched to a gene. Germline V gene sequence: CDR1 SGHDT, CDR2 YYEEEE. The CDR3 is 16 amino acids. This CDR3 is CASSYLDRGLTGELFF. CDR3 in DNA: TGTGCCAGCAGCTACCTTGACAGGGGGCTCACCGGGGAGCTGTTTTTT. The full variable domain, completed using reference TRBV5-6 and TRBJ2-2, is DAGVTQSPTHLIKTRGQQVTLRCSPKSGHDTVSWYQQALGQGPQFIFQYYEEEERQRGNFPDRFSGHQFPNYSSELNVNALLLGDSALYLCASSYLDRGLTGELFFGEGSRLTVL.

The genes are TRBV27 and TRBJ2-1; perhaps TRBD2 as D (6 bases). Germline V lookup: CDR1 MNHEY, CDR2 SMNVEV (reference sequence). This CDR3 is 18 amino acids long. The V and J ends lost 2 bases and 4 bases respectively, with 21 bases between them. CDR3 DNA sequence: TGTGCCAGCAGTTTAGGAGGACGGGAGTGGTCGCTTTACAATGAGCAGTTCTTC. This codes for CASSLGGREWSLYNEQFF.

The chain uses TRBV28 and TRBJ2-7; TRBD2 is a possible D gene (5 bases). Trimming pared 6 bases from V and 0 bases from J, leaving 12 bases between. The CDR3 covers 14 residues. From germline, CDR1 is MDHEN and CDR2 SYDVKM. The CDR3 sequence is CASSEGLSSYEQYF. The DNA for the CDR3 is TGTGCCAGCAGCGAGGGCCTGAGCTCCTACGAGCAGTACTTC.

The rearrangement links TRBV20-1 to TRBJ2-5, with TRBD2 matching over 12 bases. Unmatched junction bases numbered 9, after V lost 3 bases and J lost 4 bases. Germline CDR1 DFQATT, CDR2 SNEGSKA (reference sequence). The CDR3 loop spans 16 amino acids. The CDR3 reads CSARGSTSGSSETQYF. The CDR3 DNA is TGCAGTGCTAGGGGCTCGACTAGCGGGAGTTCAGAGACCCAGTACTTC.

The chain carries TRBV28 and TRBJ2-5, with a tentative D call TRBD1 (5 bases). CDR1 and CDR2 from the germline V gene are MDHEN and SYDVKM. Trimming left V 6 bases short and J 1 base short, with 18 bases between. The CDR3 is 16 residues long. The CDR3 DNA follows: TGTGCCAGCAGCATATACAGGAGTGCTAGCCAAGAGACCCAGTACTTC. Protein product: CASSIYRSASQETQYF. The complete variable domain, with remaining parts taken from reference TRBV28 and TRBJ2-5, reads DVKVTQSSRYLVKRTGEKVFLECVQDMDHENMFWYRQDPGLGLRLIYFSYDVKMKEKGDIPEGYSVSREKKERFSLILESASTNQTSMYLCASSIYRSASQETQYFGPGTRLLVL.

The CDR3 DNA reads TGTGCCAGCAGTGCGCACCGTGGAGCAGAACAAGAGACCCAGTACTTC. Protein: CASSAHRGAEQETQYF. This chain links TRBV25-1 with TRBJ2-5; D gene ambiguous. CDR1 and CDR2 from the germline V gene are MGHDK and SYGVNS. The CDR3 has 16 residues. V dropped 4 bases and J dropped 2 bases, with 17 bases sitting between them.

The chain joins TRBV29-1 to TRBJ2-7; maybe TRBD2 (6 bases). The CDR3 has 14 residues. Germline CDR1 reads SQVTM; CDR2 reads ANQGSEA. With 7 bases removed from V and 5 bases from J, the gap between germline ends came to 21 bases. The CDR3, as DNA: TGCAGCGCCCAAGGCGGGGCTTCAGTAAACGAGCAGTACTTC. This gives the protein CSAQGGASVNEQYF.

In this sample, this clonotype turned up a few times. The chain links TRBV3-1 to TRBJ2-1, with D possibly being TRBD1 (5 bases). The CDR3 spans 13 residues. Trimming removed 3 bases from V and 6 bases from J, with 9 bases in between. Germline assignment: CDR1 LGHDT and CDR2 YNNKEL (reference sequence). CDR3 bases: TGTGCCAGCAGCCAGGCAGGGCCCAATGAGCAGTTCTTC. It is translated as CASSQAGPNEQFF.

This chain links TRBV15 with TRBJ2-7; 8 bases line up with TRBD2. Germline V lookup: CDR1 LNHNV, CDR2 YYDKDF (reference sequence). The CDR3 sequence is 15 residues long. V trimming: 0 bases; J trimming: 2 bases; junction bases outside the gene matches: 3. The CDR3 here is CATSREAGAPYEQYF. The CDR3 region has the DNA TGTGCCACCAGCAGAGAAGCGGGAGCGCCCTACGAGCAGTACTTC.

This chain links TRBV20-1 with TRBJ2-1, with D perhaps matching TRBD2 (5 bases). The V end lost 6 bases, the J end lost 9 bases, and 9 bases lay between the germline ends. The CDR3 is 10 amino acids. CDR1 is DFQATT, CDR2 SNEGSKA, per germline (reference sequence). CDR3 in DNA: TGCAGTGCGGGGAGACTTGAGCAGTTCTTC. Its protein product is CSAGRLEQFF.

The chain recombines TRBV20-1 with TRBJ1-5; maybe TRBD1 (5 bases). This CDR3 has 14 residues. Trimming cost V 1 base and J 9 bases, with 16 bases left between them. Per the germline V gene, CDR1 is DFQATT and CDR2 is SNEGSKA (reference sequence). This chain's CDR3 is CSARGQGVDSPQHF. Here the CDR3 DNA reads TGCAGTGCTAGAGGCCAGGGCGTTGATTCGCCCCAGCATTTT.

The chain is built from TRBV28 and TRBJ1-4; 10 bases are a match to TRBD1. CDR3 length: 15 residues. The V gene end was trimmed by 7 bases and the J gene end by 6 bases; junction bases not matched to a gene: 8. Germline loops: CDR1 MDHEN, CDR2 SYDVKM. CDR3 loop: CASTSRGQGYEKLFF. CDR3 sequence (DNA): TGTGCCAGCACCTCGAGGGGACAGGGGTATGAAAAACTGTTTTTT.

In nucleotides, the CDR3 is TGTGCCAGCCGAGCGGGGACTCGGCCGTGGGGGGAGCAGTTCTTC. Protein sequence: CASRAGTRPWGEQFF. The chain carries TRBV4-2 and TRBJ2-1; 7 bases map to TRBD2. V gave up 8 bases and J gave up 10 bases; unmatched junction bases: 17. CDR1 is LGHNA, CDR2 YNFKEQ, per germline. The length of the CDR3 is 15 residues.

This clonotype was observed a handful of times. J is TRBJ2-5 and V is TRBV28; TRBD2 matches at 10 bases. The CDR3 consists of 14 residues. The germline CDR1 and CDR2 sequences are MDHEN and SYDVKM. V lost 4 bases to trimming and J lost 5 bases; unmatched junction nucleotides: 4. CDR3 DNA: TGTGCCAGCAGTTCTAGCGGGAGAGGGGAGACCCAGTACTTC. Translating it yields CASSSSGRGETQYF. Looking up the rest from reference TRBV28 and TRBJ2-5 gives the full variable domain: DVKVTQSSRYLVKRTGEKVFLECVQDMDHENMFWYRQDPGLGLRLIYFSYDVKMKEKGDIPEGYSVSREKKERFSLILESASTNQTSMYLCASSSSGRGETQYFGPGTRLLVL.

The chain combines TRBV3-1 with TRBJ2-4, with 15 nucleotides matching TRBD2. V lost 3 bases, J lost 1 base, and 4 bases stayed unmatched. The germline V gene has CDR1 LGHDT and CDR2 YNNKEL (reference sequence). The CDR3 length is 18 residues. CDR3 loop: CASSHGLAGGYAKNIQYF. The CDR3 nucleotides read TGTGCCAGCAGCCATGGACTAGCGGGAGGGTACGCCAAAAACATTCAGTACTTC. The full variable domain, completed using reference TRBV3-1 and TRBJ2-4, is DTAVSQTPKYLVTQMGNDKSIKCEQNLGHDTMYWYKQDSKKFLKIMFSYNNKELIINETVPNRFSPKSPDKAHLNLHINSLELGDSAVYFCASSHGLAGGYAKNIQYFGAGTRLSVL.

This clonotype showed up just once. The chain couples TRBV25-1 to TRBJ1-1; D might be TRBD1 (5 bases). In germline, CDR1 is MGHDK, CDR2 SYGVNS. Trimming removed 7 bases at V and 1 base at J, with 13 bases between. This CDR3 has 14 residues. CDR3 bases: TGTGCCAGCACCCGGGGGTGGGGGAACACTGAAGCTTTCTTT. Residues: CASTRGWGNTEAFF.

The rearrangement joins TRBV3-1 to TRBJ2-1, with TRBD2 as a possible D gene (6 bases). V shed 0 bases and J shed 4 bases, with 10 bases lying between them. Per the germline V gene, CDR1 is LGHDT and CDR2 is YNNKEL (reference sequence). CDR3 length: 15 amino acids. CDR3 loop: CASSQDSGSYNEQFF. CDR3 sequence (DNA): TGTGCCAGCAGCCAAGATAGCGGATCTTACAATGAGCAGTTCTTC.

This chain links TRBV9 with TRBJ2-7, with D perhaps TRBD2 (5 bases). The CDR3 runs to 14 residues. Germline-derived CDR1 and CDR2 are SGDLS and YYNGEE. V lost 0 bases to trimming and J lost 3 bases, with 10 bases between them. CDR3 loop: CASSVEPGNYEQYF. For the CDR3, the DNA is TGTGCCAGCAGCGTAGAACCCGGGAACTACGAGCAGTACTTC.

V gene TRBV13 combines with J gene TRBJ1-2, with D possibly matching TRBD1 (5 bases). CDR3 length: 14 residues. CDR1 and CDR2 from the germline V gene are PRHDT and FYEKMQ (reference sequence). The V end was cut by 5 bases, the J end by 3 bases, with 13 bases between. CDR3 DNA sequence: TGTGCCAGCAGCATTCGACAGAATTACTATGGCTACACCTTC. Translation: CASSIRQNYYGYTF.

V usage is TRBV7-3 and J usage is TRBJ2-2; D is unclear. The CDR3 is made up of 14 amino acids. Germline V gene lookup returns CDR1 SGHTA and CDR2 FQGTGA. V shed 5 bases and J shed 1 base, with 8 bases lying between them. The CDR3 loop reads CASSRNLNTGELFF. The CDR3, as DNA: TGTGCCAGCAGCCGAAACTTGAACACCGGGGAGCTGTTTTTT.

The V gene is TRBV6-6, the J gene TRBJ2-7; possible D gene TRBD2, 6 bases. Per germline, CDR1 MNHNY and CDR2 SVGAGI (reference sequence). V was cut by 6 bases and J by 1 base, with 13 bases left in between. The CDR3 is made up of 14 amino acids. CDR3 nucleotide sequence: TGTGCCAGCAGAACAGATGGGGGGTCCTACGAGCAGTACTTC. It yields the protein CASRTDGGSYEQYF.

This clonotype occurred once. This chain joins TRBV20-1 and TRBJ1-2; 7 positions agree with TRBD1. CDR3 size: 14 residues. Germline V CDR1 and CDR2: DFQATT, SNEGSKA (reference sequence). CDR3 amino acids: CSPGGDSTNYGYTF. The CDR3 nucleotides read TGCAGCCCGGGTGGGGACAGCACTAACTATGGCTACACCTTC.

The chain is built from TRBV20-1 and TRBJ2-3, with D unclear. Germline lookup yields CDR1 DFQATT and CDR2 SNEGSKA (reference sequence). V lost 3 bases, J lost 6 bases, and 7 bases lay in between. The CDR3 runs 11 residues. The CDR3 region has the DNA TGCAGTGCTAGTAATCGGGATACGCAGTATTTT. This encodes CSASNRDTQYF.

This clonotype was observed a single time. The rearrangement joins TRBV15 to TRBJ1-4; D may be TRBD1 (5 bases). The CDR3 covers 15 residues. Germline CDR1 LNHNV, CDR2 YYDKDF (reference sequence). Trimming removed 0 bases from V and 7 bases from J, with 12 bases in between. CDR3 nucleotide sequence: TGTGCCACCAGCAGAGATGGGACTACCTCTGAAAAACTGTTTTTT. Translating gives CATSRDGTTSEKLFF.